One sample yielded the 32 T cell receptor beta chains listed below, sequenced in a study of beta chain features in type 1 diabetes. Expressed TCRB transcripts were sequenced after all isolated RNA was converted to cDNA. Profiling relied on immunoSEQ multiplex PCR, and the TCRdb table lists in-frame clones only, not all of them. The profile covers more than 140,000 clones, with less than 10% appearing a single time and 0.55% to 0.65% taken by the ten largest. The specimen sequenced was central memory CD4+ T cells from blood. The receptors derive from a woman in her thirties or forties in good health.

This clone appeared a few times. J is TRBJ2-3 and V is TRBV7-8; D gene unclear. V lost 5 bases to trimming and J lost 4 bases, with 16 bases between them. This CDR3 region has 15 residues. The V gene's germline CDR1 is SGHVS and CDR2 FQNEAQ. CDR3 coding DNA: TGTGCCAGCAGCGTCACCTCTCACTCCGCAGATACGCAGTATTTT. It codes for CASSVTSHSADTQYF.

The sample holds many counts of this clone. This sequence joins TRBV6-1 and TRBJ2-5; D ambiguous. V was pared by 1 base and J by 4 bases, with 10 bases between. Germline lookup yields CDR1 MNHNS and CDR2 SASEGT. The CDR3 is 14 residues long. CDR3 in amino acids: CASSEGGAVETQYF. The CDR3 DNA reads as TGTGCCAGCAGTGAAGGTGGAGCCGTAGAGACCCAGTACTTC.

J is TRBJ2-3 and V is TRBV5-4, with 9 bases matching TRBD1. Per germline, CDR1 SGHNT and CDR2 YYREEE (reference sequence). After removal of 6 bases from V and 3 bases from J, the junction contained 5 bases not matched to a gene. The CDR3 runs 14 residues. The CDR3: CASIRDRATDTQYF. The CDR3 nucleotides are TGTGCCAGCATCCGGGACAGGGCGACAGATACGCAGTATTTT. Full variable domain (missing parts from reference TRBV5-4 and TRBJ2-3): ETGVTQSPTHLIKTRGQQVTLRCSSQSGHNTVSWYQQALGQGPQFIFQYYREEENGRGNFPPRFSGLQFPNYSSELNVNALELDDSALYLCASIRDRATDTQYFGPGTRLTVL.

This clone has more than one count but fewer than ten. The rearrangement joins TRBV19 to TRBJ2-1, with 8 bases matching TRBD1. Looked up from germline, CDR1 is LNHDA and CDR2 is SQIVND (reference sequence). Trimming took 6 bases from V and 7 from J; bases not matched to a gene: 8. There are 14 residues in the CDR3. CDR3 amino acids: CASRIGQGGNEQFF. Here the CDR3 DNA reads TGTGCCAGTAGGATTGGACAGGGTGGAAATGAGCAGTTCTTC.

The genes are TRBV5-1 and TRBJ2-2, with 8 bases matching TRBD2. CDR1 SGHRS and CDR2 YFSETQ come from the germline V gene. The CDR3 spans 15 residues. After removal of 5 bases from V and 5 bases from J, the junction contained 8 bases not matched to a gene. CDR3 coding DNA: TGCGCCAGCAGGGCCGGGACTAGAACTACCGGGGAGCTGTTTTTT. It specifies CASRAGTRTTGELFF.

V gene TRBV7-9 combines with J gene TRBJ2-3, with a tentative D call TRBD2 (6 bases). The CDR3 consists of 13 residues. V was pared by 3 bases and J by 5 bases, with 9 bases between. The germline gives CDR1 SEHNR, CDR2 FQNEAQ (reference sequence). CDR3 DNA sequence: TGTGCCAGCAGCTTTACGGGGGAAGATACGCAGTATTTT. This codes for CASSFTGEDTQYF. The full variable domain, with the rest looked up from reference TRBV7-9 and TRBJ2-3, is DTGVSQNPRHKITKRGQNVTFRCDPISEHNRLYWYRQTLGQGPEFLTYFQNEAQLEKSRLLSDRFSAERPKGSFSTLEIQRTEQGDSAMYLCASSFTGEDTQYFGPGTRLTVL.

This clone was counted a few times. The genes are TRBV7-9 and TRBJ1-4; 10 nucleotides agree with TRBD1. The CDR3 extends over 14 amino acids. V was clipped by 5 bases and J by 8 bases; unmatched bases: 5. Germline V gene sequence: CDR1 SEHNR, CDR2 FQNEAQ (reference sequence). For the CDR3, the DNA is TGTGCCAGCAGCCGCGGGACAGGGGTCGAAAAACTGTTTTTT. Its translation: CASSRGTGVEKLFF.

V usage is TRBV7-2 and J usage is TRBJ2-7; D possibly corresponds to TRBD1 (6 bases). There are 14 residues in the CDR3. V shed 3 bases and J shed 8 bases, with 17 bases lying between them. Germline-derived CDR1 and CDR2 are SGHTA and FQGNSA. DNA of the CDR3: TGTGCCAGCAGCTTCCCCGGGACACACTCGCAGCAGTACTTC. This encodes CASSFPGTHSQQYF.

The chain uses TRBV10-3 and TRBJ2-5; 7 nucleotides agree with TRBD1. Germline loops: CDR1 ENHRY, CDR2 SYGVKD. The J segment lost 5 bases and the V segment lost 4 bases, leaving 10 bases of the junction unmatched. The CDR3 contains 15 residues. The CDR3 DNA reads as TGTGCCATCAGTGCGAAACAGGGGATGGGGGAGACCCAGTACTTC. Encoded protein: CAISAKQGMGETQYF.

J is TRBJ2-3 and V is TRBV4-3; D is perhaps TRBD2 (6 bases). The CDR3 extends over 17 amino acids. Germline V gene lookup returns CDR1 LGHNA and CDR2 YSLEER. V shed 0 bases and J shed 0 bases, with 13 bases lying between them. The CDR3 nucleotides read TGCGCCAGCAGCCAAGACGACTGGGCGGGGAGCACAGATACGCAGTATTTT. This sequence encodes CASSQDDWAGSTDTQYF.

V and J are TRBV27 and TRBJ2-7; 7 bases fit TRBD1. With 4 bases clipped from V and 3 bases from J, the junction kept 9 bases outside the gene matches. Germline assignment: CDR1 MNHEY and CDR2 SMNVEV (reference sequence). There are 15 residues in the CDR3. The CDR3 nucleotides are TGTGCCAGCAGTTCGTCGTCGACAGGGTACTACGAGCAGTACTTC. Protein: CASSSSSTGYYEQYF.

The V and J genes are TRBV7-9 and TRBJ2-3, with 8 positions matching TRBD1. The CDR3 runs 17 residues. The germline CDR1 and CDR2 sequences are SEHNR and FQNEAQ (reference sequence). V shed 1 base and J 0 bases; nucleotides not matched to a gene: 6. The CDR3 here is CASSLGTWDRSTDTQYF. Written as DNA, the CDR3 is TGTGCCAGCAGCTTAGGGACCTGGGACAGGAGCACAGATACGCAGTATTTT.

This rearrangement joins TRBV5-1 to TRBJ1-1; a weak D match, TRBD1 (6 bases). The CDR3 is made up of 14 amino acids. Trimming shortened V by 0 bases and J by 7 bases, and 13 bases separated the two germline ends. Per germline, CDR1 SGHRS and CDR2 YFSETQ. CDR3 in DNA: TGCGCCAGCAGCTTGGTGGGGGGGCTGGGTGAAGCTTTCTTT. Protein: CASSLVGGLGEAFF. The complete variable domain, with remaining parts taken from reference TRBV5-1 and TRBJ1-1, reads KAGVTQTPRYLIKTRGQQVTLSCSPISGHRSVSWYQQTPGQGLQFLFEYFSETQRNKGNFPGRFSGRQFSNSRSEMNVSTLELGDSALYLCASSLVGGLGEAFFGQGTRLTVV.

This clone was seen many times. The chain recombines TRBV29-1 with TRBJ2-1; 9 nucleotides line up with TRBD2. The V gene's germline CDR1 is SQVTM and CDR2 ANQGSEA. The CDR3 spans 15 residues. The J segment lost 3 bases and the V segment lost 7 bases, leaving 10 bases of the junction unmatched. The DNA of the CDR3 is TGCAGCGCCAAAAGGTCTAGCGGGGTCTACAATGAGCAGTTCTTC. This gives the protein CSAKRSSGVYNEQFF.

This chain uses TRBV7-9 with TRBJ1-2; D perhaps matches TRBD1 (5 bases). V was cut by 5 bases and J by 5 bases, with 18 bases left in between. This CDR3 comprises 15 residues. Germline loops: CDR1 SEHNR, CDR2 FQNEAQ (reference sequence). The CDR3 DNA is TGTGCCAGCAGCCCGGACATCCTCGTCACTTATGGCTACACCTTC. Amino acid sequence: CASSPDILVTYGYTF.

This clone was recorded only once. This chain links TRBV5-4 with TRBJ2-5; 7 bases are a match to TRBD2. The V gene end was trimmed by 2 bases and the J gene end by 12 bases; junction bases not matched to a gene: 13. Germline loops: CDR1 SGHNT, CDR2 YYREEE (reference sequence). CDR3 length: 14 residues. The CDR3 protein is CASSFERDLYSEYF. The CDR3 nucleotides read TGTGCCAGCAGCTTTGAGCGGGACCTTTATTCTGAGTACTTC. Complete variable domain (other parts from reference TRBV5-4 and TRBJ2-5): ETGVTQSPTHLIKTRGQQVTLRCSSQSGHNTVSWYQQALGQGPQFIFQYYREEENGRGNFPPRFSGLQFPNYSSELNVNALELDDSALYLCASSFERDLYSEYFGPGTRLLVL.

This clone was observed a handful of times. The V gene is TRBV18, the J gene TRBJ1-4, with D perhaps matching TRBD1 (5 bases). This CDR3 spans 14 amino acids. Germline assignment: CDR1 KGHSH and CDR2 LQKENI. Trimming left V 3 bases short and J 8 bases short, with 13 bases between. The CDR3 loop is CASSPPVGQEKLFF. The CDR3, as DNA: TGTGCCAGCTCACCCCCGGTGGGGCAGGAAAAACTGTTTTTT.

This clone was observed a handful of times. The rearrangement uses TRBV2 and TRBJ1-2; a possible D gene is TRBD1 (6 bases). CDR1 and CDR2 from the germline V gene are SNHLY and FYNNEI. The CDR3 has 15 amino acids. Trimming pared 7 bases from V and 1 base from J, leaving 16 bases between. The CDR3 is CASKTNQGNNYGYTF. CDR3 coding DNA: TGTGCCAGCAAGACGAACCAGGGGAATAACTATGGCTACACCTTC.

This clone has a handful of counts. The chain joins TRBV6-5 to TRBJ2-7; tentative D call: TRBD2 (6 bases). V was trimmed by 7 bases and J by 0 bases, leaving 16 bases between them. The germline V gene has CDR1 MNHEY and CDR2 SVGAGI. This CDR3 has 15 amino acids. The DNA of the CDR3 is TGTGCCAGCACCCCTTTAGCGGTTGGCTCCTACGAGCAGTACTTC. The encoded protein is CASTPLAVGSYEQYF.

This chain uses TRBV28 with TRBJ1-5, with D uncertain. Germline lookup yields CDR1 MDHEN and CDR2 SYDVKM. V lost 3 bases and J 9 bases, leaving 15 bases between the germline ends. This CDR3 region has 14 residues. The CDR3 here is CASSFAGPSRPQHF. Written as DNA, the CDR3 is TGTGCCAGCAGTTTCGCGGGCCCCTCGAGGCCCCAGCATTTT.

The chain recombines TRBV5-6 with TRBJ1-2, with TRBD1 matching over 11 bases. The CDR3 extends over 17 amino acids. Per the germline V gene, CDR1 is SGHDT and CDR2 is YYEEEE. The J segment lost 4 bases and the V segment lost 4 bases, leaving 12 bases of the junction unmatched. This chain's CDR3 is CASSRPGGTGGAYGYTF. CDR3 nucleotides: TGTGCCAGCAGCCGCCCGGGGGGGACAGGGGGTGCCTATGGCTACACCTTC. Based on the CDR3 plus reference TRBV5-6 and TRBJ1-2, the full variable domain is DAGVTQSPTHLIKTRGQQVTLRCSPKSGHDTVSWYQQALGQGPQFIFQYYEEEERQRGNFPDRFSGHQFPNYSSELNVNALLLGDSALYLCASSRPGGTGGAYGYTFGSGTRLTVV.

J is TRBJ2-3 and V is TRBV6-4; 7 bases agree with TRBD1. This CDR3 comprises 14 residues. In germline, CDR1 is MRHNA, CDR2 SNTAGT. V lost 2 bases to trimming and J lost 1 base; unmatched junction nucleotides: 0. CDR3 region: CASSDQGGTDTQYF. The DNA for the CDR3 is TGTGCCAGCAGTGACCAGGGGGGCACAGATACGCAGTATTTT.

V is TRBV7-2 and J is TRBJ2-7; D may be TRBD2 (5 bases). This CDR3 comprises 16 residues. From germline, CDR1 is SGHTA and CDR2 FQGNSA. V lost 0 bases to trimming and J lost 6 bases, with 18 bases between them. In nucleotides, the CDR3 is TGTGCCAGCAGCTTAGCGGGTGGCCTAGCCAATCGCGAGCAGTACTTC. Residues: CASSLAGGLANREQYF.

The rearrangement uses TRBV25-1 and TRBJ1-1; 10 positions match TRBD1. The CDR3 totals 14 residues. The ends lost 6 bases at V and 10 bases at J; junction bases unmatched: 11. CDR1 and CDR2 (germline): MGHDK, SYGVNS. The CDR3 DNA reads TGTGCCAGCAGAAATCCGGGACAGGGGATGGTAGCTTTCTTT. Translation gives CASRNPGQGMVAFF.

There are a few counts of this clone. The chain employs TRBV7-9 and TRBJ2-5, with 8 bases matching TRBD2. CDR1 SEHNR and CDR2 FQNEAQ come from the germline V gene (reference sequence). The trim removed 3 bases at V and 5 bases at J, leaving 11 bases unmatched. The CDR3 runs to 16 residues. CDR3 region: CASSFSSGGGQETQYF. The DNA of the CDR3 is TGTGCCAGCAGCTTTTCAAGCGGGGGCGGCCAGGAGACCCAGTACTTC. The full variable domain, completed using reference TRBV7-9 and TRBJ2-5, is DTGVSQNPRHKITKRGQNVTFRCDPISEHNRLYWYRQTLGQGPEFLTYFQNEAQLEKSRLLSDRFSAERPKGSFSTLEIQRTEQGDSAMYLCASSFSSGGGQETQYFGPGTRLLVL.

This clone was seen at least ten times. The chain employs TRBV18 and TRBJ2-3, with TRBD1 as a possible D gene (6 bases). V dropped 3 bases and J dropped 4 bases, with 17 bases sitting between them. The germline CDR1 and CDR2 sequences are KGHSH and LQKENI. The CDR3 extends over 16 amino acids. This CDR3 is CASSPGSGVQSDTQYF. The CDR3 DNA reads TGTGCCAGCTCACCTGGTTCAGGGGTGCAATCAGATACGCAGTATTTT.

In DNA, the CDR3 is TGTGCCAGCAGCGTCTCACAGGGAACTAATGAAAAACTGTTTTTT. Translation gives CASSVSQGTNEKLFF. The chain has TRBV9 and TRBJ1-4; TRBD1 is a possible D gene (6 bases). Germline CDR1 SGDLS, CDR2 YYNGEE. Trimming took off 2 bases at V and 1 base at J, with 9 bases between the two ends. This CDR3 spans 15 amino acids.

The chain has TRBV30 and TRBJ2-5; TRBD1 aligns across 7 bases. The CDR3 covers 15 residues. From germline, CDR1 is GTSNPN and CDR2 SVGIG (reference sequence). The V segment lost 2 bases and the J segment 5 bases; nucleotides outside the gene matches: 11. Here the CDR3 reads CAWSLASTGAETQYF. The CDR3 DNA reads TGTGCCTGGAGTCTCGCATCTACAGGGGCGGAGACCCAGTACTTC. Full variable domain (remainder filled in from reference TRBV30 and TRBJ2-5): SQTIHQWPATLVQPVGSPLSLECTVEGTSNPNLYWYRQAAGRGLQLLFYSVGIGQISSEVPQNLSASRPQDRQFILSSKKLLLSDSGFYLCAWSLASTGAETQYFGPGTRLLVL.

The J gene is TRBJ1-4, the V gene TRBV29-1; 8 bases are a match to TRBD1. This CDR3 spans 14 amino acids. The trim removed 7 bases at V and 8 bases at J, leaving 12 bases unmatched. Germline lookup yields CDR1 SQVTM and CDR2 ANQGSEA. CDR3 DNA: TGCAGCGCGCACCTCGGGACAGGTGAAGAAAAACTGTTTTTT. Translation: CSAHLGTGEEKLFF.

This CDR3 is CAIRGDRVGDTEAFF. The DNA of the CDR3 is TGTGCCATCCGGGGGGACAGGGTCGGGGACACTGAAGCTTTCTTT. J is TRBJ1-1 and V is TRBV6-5; 9 bases are a match to TRBD1. Germline loops: CDR1 MNHEY, CDR2 SVGAGI. CDR3 size: 15 residues. Germline trimming cut 10 bases from V and 3 bases from J; bases unmatched to any gene: 12.

A word on this clone: The sample holds other DNA sequences that translate to the same CDR3. This rearrangement joins TRBV5-6 to TRBJ1-4; maybe TRBD1 (6 bases). Deletions cut 3 bases from V and 8 bases from J, with 11 bases between. The length of the CDR3 is 13 residues. CDR1 is SGHDT, CDR2 YYEEEE, per germline. The CDR3 sequence: CASSYRTEEKLFF. The CDR3, as DNA: TGTGCCAGCAGCTACCGGACAGAAGAAAAACTGTTTTTT.

The genes are TRBV2 and TRBJ1-6, with 9 bases lining up with TRBD1. V lost 6 bases, J lost 9 bases, and 6 bases stayed unmatched. Germline values: CDR1 SNHLY, CDR2 FYNNEI. This CDR3 region has 14 residues. This CDR3 reads CASRDDRGFSPLHF. The CDR3 region has the DNA TGTGCCAGCAGGGACGACAGGGGGTTTTCACCCCTCCACTTT. The full variable domain, with the rest looked up from reference TRBV2 and TRBJ1-6, is EPEVTQTPSHQVTQMGQEVILRCVPISNHLYFYWYRQILGQKVEFLVSFYNNEISEKSEIFDDQFSVERPDGSNFTLKIRSTKLEDSAMYFCASRDDRGFSPLHFGNGTRLTVT.